This T cell receptor (beta chain) came from a study of blood T cells in healthy people across ages. Regarding the study as a whole: Bulk PBMC profiling left naive and antigen-experienced comparisons inconclusive. Possibly, changes in expanded clonotypes were confounded because donor CMV status was unknown. Greater diversity and more naive CD4+ cells were seen in long-lived donors than in aged donors.

Primers used in a second PCR of about 7 to 12 cycles were a sample-barcoded 5' primer and a J-beta primer mix. Each of the samples gave a minimum of 2.5 million paired-end reads that contained CDR3. TCRdb used MiXCR to reprocess the 5' RACE reads, holding one entry per CDR3 protein. The sample lists more than 650,000 distinct CDR3 sequences, roughly 50% occurring once. This clonotype was detected many times. Its antigen is as yet unknown. The length of the CDR3 is 16 residues. V dropped 6 bases and J dropped 0; count of bases not matched to a gene: 10. Germline V lookup: CDR1 SGHDT, CDR2 YYEEEE. This clonotype originated in a man at least 80 years old in good health. The chain has TRBV5-6 and TRBJ2-7; 9 positions match TRBD2. Sequenced sample: blood. The CDR3 protein is CASTPGSGRLSYEQYF. The CDR3 nucleotides are TGTGCCAGCACCCCCGGGAGCGGGAGGCTCTCCTACGAGCAGTACTTC.